In this sample, the clone carrying this T cell receptor (beta chain) turned up a few times. Expressed TCRB transcripts got sequenced, as all isolated RNA was reverse transcribed. Assay: immunoSEQ multiplex PCR; the TCRdb copy retains only in-frame clones and omits some. This sample has 130,000 or so clones, with about 9.7% found just once. The CDR3 consists of 13 residues. J was trimmed by 0 bases and V by 8 bases; bases with no gene match: 2. Germline values: CDR1 ENHRY, CDR2 SYGVKD. The data originate from a study of beta chain features in type 1 diabetes. The chain links TRBV10-3 to TRBJ2-3; 7 bases match TRBD2. The sequenced sample consisted of central memory CD4+ T cells from blood. The origin of this receptor is a woman between 40 and 55 years old in good health. The chain's CDR3 is CAIEGGSTDTQYF. As DNA, the CDR3 is TGTGCCATCGAGGGAGGGAGCACAGATACGCAGTATTTT.